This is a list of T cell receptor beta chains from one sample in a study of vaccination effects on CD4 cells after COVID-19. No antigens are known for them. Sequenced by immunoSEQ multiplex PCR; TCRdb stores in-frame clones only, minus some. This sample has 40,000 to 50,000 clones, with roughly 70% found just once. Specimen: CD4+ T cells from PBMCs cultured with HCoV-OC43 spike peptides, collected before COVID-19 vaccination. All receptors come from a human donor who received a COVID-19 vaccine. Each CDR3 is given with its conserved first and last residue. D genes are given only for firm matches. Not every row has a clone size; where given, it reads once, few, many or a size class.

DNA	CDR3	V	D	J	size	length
TGTGCCAGTACCCCGGGCAGTGAAGCTTTCTTT	CASTPGSEAFF	TRBV19	.	TRBJ1-1	.	11
TGTGCCAGCAGTCTAAGGACGGTGACCTATGGCTACACCTTC	CASSLRTVTYGYTF	TRBV6-6	.	TRBJ1-2	.	14
TGTGCCAGCAGCCCGGCAGGGTTGGACATTGAAGCTTTCTTT	CASSPAGLDIEAFF	TRBV21-1	.	TRBJ1-1	.	14
TGCGCCAGCAGCTTGGGACATGCAACTAATGAAAAACTGTTTTTT	CASSLGHATNEKLFF	TRBV5-1	.	TRBJ1-4	.	15
TGTGCCGGGAAGGAACAGCCCACTGAAGCTTTCTTT	CAGKEQPTEAFF	TRBV30	.	TRBJ1-1	.	12
TGCGCCAGCAGCTTGGCCTTAAATTCACCCCTCCACTTT	CASSLALNSPLHF	TRBV5-1	.	TRBJ1-6	.	13
TGTGCCAGCAGCTCCCAGGGTTATGAGCAGTACTTC	CASSSQGYEQYF	TRBV7-2	.	TRBJ2-7	once	12
TGCGCCAGCTCGTTTCCGGGACAGGGGAACACTGAAGCTTTCTTT	CASSFPGQGNTEAFF	TRBV10-2	TRBD1	TRBJ1-1	medium-sized	15
TGTGCCAGCAGCTCACAGGTCCGCTCTGGAAACACCATATATTTT	CASSSQVRSGNTIYF	TRBV3-1/TRBV3-2	.	TRBJ1-3	few	15
TGTGCCTCGGCTTGGAAAAGCGATACGCAGTATTTT	CASAWKSDTQYF	TRBV5-5	.	TRBJ2-3	.	12
TGTGCCAGCAGTGATGTCCAGGGAAACACTGAAGCTTTCTTT	CASSDVQGNTEAFF	TRBV2	.	TRBJ1-1	.	14
TGTGCCAGCCAGACAGAATATAATTCACCCCTCCACTTT	CASQTEYNSPLHF	TRBV19	.	TRBJ1-6	few	13
TGTGCCAGCAGGCCAAGCGGGATGAACACCGGGGAGCTGTTTTTT	CASRPSGMNTGELFF	TRBV2	TRBD2	TRBJ2-2	.	15
TGTGCCAGCAGCCGACAGGGTTCCCCCACCTACGAGCAGTACTTC	CASSRQGSPTYEQYF	TRBV9	TRBD1	TRBJ2-7	once	15
TGTGCCTGGAGTCTCTCTGGAGTCACTGAAGCTTTCTTT	CAWSLSGVTEAFF	TRBV30	.	TRBJ1-1	.	13
TGTGCCAGCAGTTTATGGGGACAGGGGAACACTGAAGCTTTCTTT	CASSLWGQGNTEAFF	TRBV28	TRBD1	TRBJ1-1	few	15
TGCGCCAGCAGGGCAGGGGGCTTTGGCACTGAAGCTTTCTTT	CASRAGGFGTEAFF	TRBV5-1	TRBD1	TRBJ1-1	.	14
TGTGCCAGCAGTTACTCGCTCTGGACCCCGTCCACTGAAGCTTTCTTT	CASSYSLWTPSTEAFF	TRBV6-2/TRBV6-3	.	TRBJ1-1	.	16
TGTGCCAGCAGTGAAGGGTACCCGCAACGGGTCCGTGGCTACACCTTC	CASSEGYPQRVRGYTF	TRBV2	.	TRBJ1-2	.	16
TGTGCCAGCAGTTTTGGGTCGGCGGGCTACACCTTC	CASSFGSAGYTF	TRBV12-3/TRBV12-4	.	TRBJ1-2	few	12